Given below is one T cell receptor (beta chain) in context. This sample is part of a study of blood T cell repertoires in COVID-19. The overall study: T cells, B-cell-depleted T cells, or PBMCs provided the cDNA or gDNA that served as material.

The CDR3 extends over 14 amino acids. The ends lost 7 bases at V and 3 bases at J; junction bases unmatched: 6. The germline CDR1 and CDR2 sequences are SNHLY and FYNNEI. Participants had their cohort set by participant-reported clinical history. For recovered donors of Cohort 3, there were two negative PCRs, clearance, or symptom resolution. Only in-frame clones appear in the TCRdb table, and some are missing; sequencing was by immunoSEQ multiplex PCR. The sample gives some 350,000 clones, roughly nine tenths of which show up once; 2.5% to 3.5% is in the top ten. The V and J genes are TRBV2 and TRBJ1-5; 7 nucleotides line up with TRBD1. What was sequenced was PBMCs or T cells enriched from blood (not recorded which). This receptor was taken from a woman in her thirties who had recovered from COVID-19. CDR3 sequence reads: CASTGQALNQPQHF. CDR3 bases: TGTGCCAGCACAGGACAGGCCCTCAATCAGCCCCAGCATTTT.